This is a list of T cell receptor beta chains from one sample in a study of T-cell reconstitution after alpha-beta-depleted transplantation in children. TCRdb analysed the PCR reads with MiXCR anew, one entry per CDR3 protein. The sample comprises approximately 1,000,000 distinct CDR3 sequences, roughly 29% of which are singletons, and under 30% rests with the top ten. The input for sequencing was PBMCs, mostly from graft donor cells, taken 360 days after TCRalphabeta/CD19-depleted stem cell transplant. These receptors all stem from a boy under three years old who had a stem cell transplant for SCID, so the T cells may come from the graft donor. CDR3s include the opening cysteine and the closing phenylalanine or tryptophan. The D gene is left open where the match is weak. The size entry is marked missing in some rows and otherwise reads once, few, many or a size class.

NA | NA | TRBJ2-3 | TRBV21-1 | CASSKVVQGADTQYF | TGTGCCAGCAGCAAAGTGGTCCAGGGGGCAGATACGCAGTATTTT
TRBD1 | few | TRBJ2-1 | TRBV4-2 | CASSETGTGANEQFF | TGTGCCAGCAGCGAAACCGGGACAGGGGCCAATGAGCAGTTCTTC
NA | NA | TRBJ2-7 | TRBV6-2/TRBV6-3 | CASSDPGEDEQYF | TGTGCCAGCAGCGACCCAGGAGAGGACGAGCAGTACTTC
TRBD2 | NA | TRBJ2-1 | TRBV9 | CASSAERGAEQFF | TGTGCCAGCAGCGCAGAGCGGGGCGCTGAGCAGTTCTTC
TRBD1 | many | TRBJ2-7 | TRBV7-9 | CASSQGDRATYEQYF | TGTGCCAGCAGCCAAGGGGACAGGGCCACCTACGAGCAGTACTTC
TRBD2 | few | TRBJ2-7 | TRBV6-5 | CASSYSPSTSGTYEQYF | TGTGCCAGCAGTTACTCCCCATCGACTAGCGGTACCTACGAGCAGTACTTC
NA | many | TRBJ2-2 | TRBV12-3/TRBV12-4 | CASSFRPNTGELFF | TGTGCCAGCAGTTTCAGGCCGAACACCGGGGAGCTGTTTTTT
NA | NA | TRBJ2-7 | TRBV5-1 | CASSSPSGTPSYEQYF | TGCGCCAGCAGCTCCCCCTCCGGGACCCCCTCCTACGAGCAGTACTTC
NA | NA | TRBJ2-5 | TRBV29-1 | CSVRLGETQYF | TGCAGCGTTCGACTCGGGGAGACCCAGTACTTC
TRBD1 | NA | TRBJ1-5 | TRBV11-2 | CASSFGQDQPQHF | TGTGCCAGCAGCTTCGGACAGGATCAGCCCCAGCATTTT
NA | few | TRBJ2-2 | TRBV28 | CASSSPRIGTGELFF | TGTGCCAGCAGTTCGCCCCGGATAGGGACCGGGGAGCTGTTTTTT
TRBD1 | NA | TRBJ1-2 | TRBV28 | CASSPGGPNYGYTF | TGTGCCAGCAGCCCAGGGGGCCCAAACTATGGCTACACCTTC
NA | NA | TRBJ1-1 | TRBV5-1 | CASSYFERSSATEAFF | TGCGCCAGCAGCTATTTCGAACGGTCATCGGCCACTGAAGCTTTCTTT
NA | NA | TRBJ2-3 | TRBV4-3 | CASSQEGSISTDTQYF | TGCGCCAGCAGCCAAGAGGGAAGCATAAGCACAGATACGCAGTATTTT
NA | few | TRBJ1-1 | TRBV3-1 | CASSQVQYTEAFF | TGTGCCAGCAGCCAAGTCCAGTACACTGAAGCTTTCTTT
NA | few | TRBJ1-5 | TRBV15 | CATSRDLRVQPQHF | TGTGCCACCAGCAGAGATCTGAGGGTCCAGCCCCAGCATTTT
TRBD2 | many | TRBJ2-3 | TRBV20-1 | CSAPRTSGTDTQYF | TGCAGTGCTCCCCGGACTAGCGGCACAGATACGCAGTATTTT
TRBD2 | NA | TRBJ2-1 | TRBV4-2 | CASSQTSGGGDEQFF | TGTGCCAGCAGCCAGACTAGCGGGGGTGGGGATGAGCAGTTCTTC